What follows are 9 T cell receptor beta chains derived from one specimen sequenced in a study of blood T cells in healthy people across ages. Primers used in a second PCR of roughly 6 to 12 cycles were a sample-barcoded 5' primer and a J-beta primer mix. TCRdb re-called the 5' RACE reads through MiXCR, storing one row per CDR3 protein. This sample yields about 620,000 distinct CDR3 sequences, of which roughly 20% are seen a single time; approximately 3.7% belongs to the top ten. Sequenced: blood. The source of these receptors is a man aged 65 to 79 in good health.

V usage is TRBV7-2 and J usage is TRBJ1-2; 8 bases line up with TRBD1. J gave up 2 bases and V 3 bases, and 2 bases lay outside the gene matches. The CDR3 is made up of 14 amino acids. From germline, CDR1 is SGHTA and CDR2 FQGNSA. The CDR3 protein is CASSFQGANYGYTF. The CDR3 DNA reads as TGTGCCAGCAGCTTCCAGGGGGCGAACTATGGCTACACCTTC.

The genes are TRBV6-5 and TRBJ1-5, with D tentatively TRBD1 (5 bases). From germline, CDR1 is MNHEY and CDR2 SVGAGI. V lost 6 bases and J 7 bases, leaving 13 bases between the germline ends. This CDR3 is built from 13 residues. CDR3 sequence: CASRAGTHQPQHF. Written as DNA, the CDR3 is TGTGCCAGCAGAGCCGGGACGCACCAGCCCCAGCATTTT.

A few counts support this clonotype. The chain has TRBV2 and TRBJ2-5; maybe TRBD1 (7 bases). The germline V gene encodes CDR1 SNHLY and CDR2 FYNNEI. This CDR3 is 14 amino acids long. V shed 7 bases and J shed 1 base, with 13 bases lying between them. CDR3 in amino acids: CASTGDRFQETQYF. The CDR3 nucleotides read TGTGCCAGCACGGGGGACAGATTCCAAGAGACCCAGTACTTC.

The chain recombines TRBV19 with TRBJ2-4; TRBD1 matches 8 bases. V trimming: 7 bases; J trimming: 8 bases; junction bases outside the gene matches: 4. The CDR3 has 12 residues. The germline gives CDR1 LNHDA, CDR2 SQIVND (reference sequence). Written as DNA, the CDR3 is TGTGCCAGTACACAGGGGGTGGACATTCAGTACTTC. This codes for CASTQGVDIQYF.

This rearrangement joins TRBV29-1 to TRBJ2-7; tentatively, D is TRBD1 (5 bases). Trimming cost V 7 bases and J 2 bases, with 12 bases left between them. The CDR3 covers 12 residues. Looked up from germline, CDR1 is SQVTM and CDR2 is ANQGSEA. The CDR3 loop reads CSAGQFPYEQYF. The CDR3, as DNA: TGCAGCGCAGGACAATTCCCCTACGAGCAGTACTTC.

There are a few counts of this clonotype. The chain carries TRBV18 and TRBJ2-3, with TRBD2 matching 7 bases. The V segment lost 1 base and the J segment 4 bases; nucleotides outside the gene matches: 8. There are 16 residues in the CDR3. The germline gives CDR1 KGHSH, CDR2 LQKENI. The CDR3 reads CASSPLASGGADTQYF. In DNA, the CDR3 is TGTGCCAGCTCACCACTTGCTAGCGGTGGAGCAGATACGCAGTATTTT.

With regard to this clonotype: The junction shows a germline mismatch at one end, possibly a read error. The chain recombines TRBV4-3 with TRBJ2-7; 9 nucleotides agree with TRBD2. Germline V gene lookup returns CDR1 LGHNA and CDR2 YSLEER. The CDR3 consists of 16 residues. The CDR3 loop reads CASSQESSGRGYERYF. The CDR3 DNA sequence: TGCGCCAGCAGCCAAGAGAGTAGCGGGAGAGGCTACGAGCGGTACTTC.

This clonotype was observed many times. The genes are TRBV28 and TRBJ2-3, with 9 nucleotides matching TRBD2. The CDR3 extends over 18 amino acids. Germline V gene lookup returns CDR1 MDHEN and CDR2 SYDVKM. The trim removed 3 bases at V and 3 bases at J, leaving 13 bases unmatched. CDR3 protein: CASSFPAPSREGTDTQYF. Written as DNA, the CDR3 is TGTGCCAGCAGTTTTCCGGCCCCTTCGCGGGAGGGAACAGATACGCAGTATTTT.

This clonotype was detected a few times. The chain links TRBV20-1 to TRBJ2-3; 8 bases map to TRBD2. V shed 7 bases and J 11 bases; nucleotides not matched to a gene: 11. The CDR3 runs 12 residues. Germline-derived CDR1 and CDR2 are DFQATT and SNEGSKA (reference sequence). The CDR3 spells CSVEDGRARQYF. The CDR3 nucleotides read TGCAGTGTCGAAGACGGGAGGGCAAGGCAGTATTTT.